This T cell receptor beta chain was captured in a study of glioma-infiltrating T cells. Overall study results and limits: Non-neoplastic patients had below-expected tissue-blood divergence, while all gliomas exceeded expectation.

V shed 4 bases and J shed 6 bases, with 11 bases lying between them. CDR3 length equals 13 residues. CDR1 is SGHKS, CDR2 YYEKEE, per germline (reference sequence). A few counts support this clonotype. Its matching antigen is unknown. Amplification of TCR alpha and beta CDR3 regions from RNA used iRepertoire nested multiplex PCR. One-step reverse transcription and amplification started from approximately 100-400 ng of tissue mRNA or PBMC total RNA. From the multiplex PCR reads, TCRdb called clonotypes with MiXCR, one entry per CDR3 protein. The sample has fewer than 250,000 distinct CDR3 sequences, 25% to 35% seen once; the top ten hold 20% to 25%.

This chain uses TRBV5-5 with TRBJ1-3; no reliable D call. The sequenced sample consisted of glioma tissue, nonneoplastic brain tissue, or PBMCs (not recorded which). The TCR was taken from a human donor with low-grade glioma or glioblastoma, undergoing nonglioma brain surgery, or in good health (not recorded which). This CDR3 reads CASSRAAENTIYF. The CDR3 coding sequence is TGTGCCAGCAGCCGAGCTGCGGAAAACACCATATATTTT.